The 24 T cell receptor beta chains reported below all come from one sample, sequenced in a study of blood T cell repertoires in COVID-19. Some clones are missing from TCRdb's copy, which holds only in-frame ones; the method was immunoSEQ multiplex PCR. The sample includes 200,000 to 250,000 clones, 80% to 90% of them seen just once. Input material: peripheral blood. All receptors come from a woman at least 80 years old with acute or convalescent COVID-19.

This clone was detected only once. This CDR3 is CASSQGGQQAFF. Here the CDR3 DNA reads TGTGCCAGCAGCCAAGGAGGACAGCAAGCTTTCTTT. The J gene is TRBJ1-1, the V gene TRBV3-1 (or the pseudogene TRBV3-2); a possible D gene is TRBD1 (6 bases). Trimming stripped 1 base from V and 9 bases from J, with 9 bases between. Germline values: CDR1 LGHDT, CDR2 YNNKEL (reference sequence). This CDR3 contains 12 residues.

The chain has TRBV5-4 and TRBJ1-3; the D gene is possibly TRBD1 (6 bases). V dropped 0 bases and J dropped 8 bases, with 9 bases sitting between them. The CDR3 spans 13 residues. Per the germline V gene, CDR1 is SGHNT and CDR2 is YYREEE (reference sequence). Here the CDR3 DNA reads TGTGCCAGCAGCTTGGACAGGGTGGACACCATATATTTT. It yields the protein CASSLDRVDTIYF.

CDR3 coding DNA: TGTGCCAGCAGCTACCGGACAGGGGATAAGGCTTTCTTT. Translating gives CASSYRTGDKAFF. The chain combines TRBV11-2 with TRBJ1-1, with 9 bases aligning to TRBD1. The CDR3 is 13 residues long. Trimming at V came to 4 bases and at J to 11 bases, leaving 8 bases not matched to a gene. Germline V CDR1 and CDR2: SGHAT, FQNNGV.

This clone was seen only once. This rearrangement joins TRBV5-4 to TRBJ1-4; TRBD1 aligns across 9 bases. Germline loops: CDR1 SGHNT, CDR2 YYREEE (reference sequence). V lost 4 bases and J lost 5; bases outside the gene matches: 9. This CDR3 spans 16 amino acids. The CDR3 bases are TGTGCCAGCAGCGGCCGACAGGGGGGCCGCAATGAAAAACTGTTTTTT. Encoded protein: CASSGRQGGRNEKLFF.

There are many counts of this clone. CDR3: CASSQRAGGSSYNEQFF. The DNA for the CDR3 is TGTGCCAGCAGCCAACGTGCGGGGGGGAGCTCCTACAATGAGCAGTTCTTC. This chain connects TRBV4-2 to TRBJ2-1; 9 bases map to TRBD2. Germline V CDR1 and CDR2: LGHNA, YNFKEQ. The CDR3 totals 17 residues. The V gene end was trimmed by 2 bases and the J gene end by 0 bases; junction bases not matched to a gene: 5.

J is TRBJ1-5 and V is TRBV6-1; D uncertain. CDR1 and CDR2 from the germline V gene are MNHNS and SASEGT. Trimming pared 1 base from V and 0 bases from J, leaving 13 bases between. The CDR3 has 17 amino acids. The CDR3 here is CASSEDGQINSNQPQHF. For the CDR3, the DNA is TGTGCCAGCAGTGAAGATGGGCAGATTAATAGCAATCAGCCCCAGCATTTT.

The V and J genes are TRBV10-1 and TRBJ2-1, with TRBD2 matching 12 bases. CDR1 is WNHNN, CDR2 SYGVQD, per germline (reference sequence). The CDR3 totals 17 residues. Trimming removed 6 bases from V and 1 base from J; junction bases left unmatched: 7. In nucleotides, the CDR3 is TGCGCCAGCAGCCCCGGGACTAGCGGGTTATCCTACAATGAGCAGTTCTTC. This encodes CASSPGTSGLSYNEQFF.

J is TRBJ2-7 and V is TRBV5-4, with a possible D match to TRBD1 (7 bases). The CDR3 loop spans 15 amino acids. Trimming took off 4 bases at V and 0 bases at J, with 14 bases between the two ends. CDR1 is SGHNT and CDR2 is YYREEE in the germline V gene (reference sequence). DNA for the CDR3: TGTGCCAGCAGCCGGGAGACAGGGAGCTCCTACGAGCAGTACTTC. This gives the protein CASSRETGSSYEQYF.

This rearrangement joins TRBV5-1 to TRBJ2-3, with 12 bases lining up with TRBD2. V shed 4 bases and J 11 bases; nucleotides not matched to a gene: 11. Germline CDR1 is SGHRS and CDR2 is YFSETQ. The CDR3 has 15 residues. CDR3 region: CASSLSLAGGHWQYF. For the CDR3, the DNA is TGCGCCAGCAGCCTCTCGCTAGCGGGGGGGCATTGGCAGTATTTT.

The genes are TRBV2 and TRBJ2-3, with 9 bases identical to TRBD1. The V gene's germline CDR1 is SNHLY and CDR2 FYNNEI. The CDR3 sequence is 15 residues long. J lost 3 bases, V lost 5 bases, and 6 bases had no gene match. The CDR3 nucleotides read TGTGCCAGCAGTCCCGGGACAGGGAATACAGATACGCAGTATTTT. Translated, it gives CASSPGTGNTDTQYF. Based on the CDR3 plus reference TRBV2 and TRBJ2-3, the full variable domain is EPEVTQTPSHQVTQMGQEVILRCVPISNHLYFYWYRQILGQKVEFLVSFYNNEISEKSEIFDDQFSVERPDGSNFTLKIRSTKLEDSAMYFCASSPGTGNTDTQYFGPGTRLTVL.

The rearrangement uses TRBV7-8 and TRBJ2-7, with D maybe TRBD2 (5 bases). The germline V and J ends were trimmed by 1 base and 6 bases, with 16 bases remaining between them. CDR3 size: 15 residues. Per the germline V gene, CDR1 is SGHVS and CDR2 is FQNEAQ. CDR3 loop: CASSLVRASEVEQYF. In DNA, the CDR3 is TGTGCCAGCAGCTTAGTTCGGGCCTCGGAGGTCGAGCAGTACTTC.

The chain links TRBV7-8 to TRBJ1-5; D is possibly TRBD1 (6 bases). Trimming took off 2 bases at V and 4 bases at J, with 12 bases between the two ends. The CDR3 sequence is 15 residues long. Per the germline V gene, CDR1 is SGHVS and CDR2 is FQNEAQ. The CDR3 loop reads CASSLISGENQPQHF. In nucleotides, the CDR3 is TGTGCCAGCAGCTTAATTTCAGGGGAAAATCAGCCCCAGCATTTT.

CDR3 DNA: TGTGCCAGCTCACCGGTTACCAGGGTGCCCTACAATGAGCAGTTCTTC. It yields the protein CASSPVTRVPYNEQFF. The chain has TRBV18 and TRBJ2-1; possible D gene TRBD1, 5 bases. Trimming stripped 3 bases from V and 2 bases from J, with 14 bases between. The CDR3 sequence is 16 residues long. CDR1 and CDR2 from the germline V gene are KGHSH and LQKENI.

The chain joins TRBV5-1 to TRBJ2-7; D unclear. CDR1 SGHRS and CDR2 YFSETQ come from the germline V gene. This CDR3 region has 13 residues. Trimming took 4 bases from V and 2 from J, leaving 10 bases between them. DNA of the CDR3: TGCGCCAGCAGCCTCTCCGGAGCCTACGAGCAGTACTTC. Translation gives CASSLSGAYEQYF.

The chain has TRBV6-5 and TRBJ1-2; maybe TRBD1 (5 bases). This CDR3 comprises 15 residues. The V gene lost 5 bases and the J gene lost 8 bases, with 21 bases spanning the gap. Per germline, CDR1 MNHEY and CDR2 SVGAGI. For the CDR3, the DNA is TGTGCCAGCAGTCCCCGGGGAGGGGCACTATTGGGCTACACCTTC. Translating it yields CASSPRGGALLGYTF.

The V and J genes are TRBV29-1 and TRBJ1-1; a possible D gene is TRBD1 (5 bases). V was pared by 2 bases and J by 4 bases, with 11 bases between. Germline CDR1 is SQVTM and CDR2 is ANQGSEA. The length of the CDR3 is 13 residues. The CDR3 loop is CSVEPTVGTEAFF. The CDR3 DNA is TGCAGCGTTGAACCGACAGTAGGCACTGAAGCTTTCTTT.

The gene calls are TRBV5-1 and TRBJ2-5, with D maybe TRBD2 (6 bases). Germline V gene data show CDR1 as SGHRS and CDR2 as YFSETQ. Trimming cost V 0 bases and J 7 bases, with 19 bases left between them. CDR3 length equals 16 residues. The CDR3 nucleotides read TGCGCCAGCAGCTTGGTACTAGCTGGAGGTCTTGGGACCCAGTACTTC. It is translated as CASSLVLAGGLGTQYF.

V is TRBV30 and J is TRBJ1-4, with a possible D match to TRBD1 (6 bases). The CDR3 has 15 residues. Germline CDR1 and CDR2: GTSNPN and SVGIG (reference sequence). The V gene lost 3 bases and the J gene lost 7 bases, with 18 bases spanning the gap. CDR3: CAWRSGRGVGEKLFF. CDR3 DNA: TGTGCCTGGAGGAGTGGCAGGGGAGTTGGTGAAAAACTGTTTTTT. The full variable domain, with the rest looked up from reference TRBV30 and TRBJ1-4, is SQTIHQWPATLVQPVGSPLSLECTVEGTSNPNLYWYRQAAGRGLQLLFYSVGIGQISSEVPQNLSASRPQDRQFILSSKKLLLSDSGFYLCAWRSGRGVGEKLFFGSGTQLSVL.

The chain uses TRBV28 and TRBJ2-1, with 9 bases that match TRBD1. Losses at the gene ends were 4 bases for V and 13 bases for J; bases not matched to a gene: 14. Germline lookup yields CDR1 MDHEN and CDR2 SYDVKM. This CDR3 region has 15 residues. The CDR3 nucleotides read TGTGCCAGCAGTTCACCGGGACAGGGTAGGCGAGAACAGTTCTTC. Protein: CASSSPGQGRREQFF.

This chain uses TRBV5-4 with TRBJ2-3; D is possibly TRBD2 (6 bases). Germline values: CDR1 SGHNT, CDR2 YYREEE (reference sequence). V shed 0 bases and J shed 3 bases, with 11 bases lying between them. The CDR3 covers 15 residues. CDR3 in amino acids: CASSLGAGKTDTQYF. CDR3 sequence (DNA): TGTGCCAGCAGCTTGGGGGCGGGAAAGACAGATACGCAGTATTTT.

The chain couples TRBV28 to TRBJ2-1; D is uncertain. The V and J ends lost 2 bases and 6 bases respectively, with 8 bases between them. The CDR3 runs 13 residues. Germline CDR1 MDHEN, CDR2 SYDVKM. The CDR3 spells CASSLGRRNEQFF. The DNA of the CDR3 is TGTGCCAGCAGTTTAGGCAGGCGCAATGAGCAGTTCTTC.

This clone showed up just a few times. The chain is built from TRBV19 and TRBJ2-3; TRBD1 agrees at 12 bases. Unmatched junction bases numbered 7, after V lost 8 bases and J lost 4 bases. The CDR3 spans 15 residues. The germline V gene encodes CDR1 LNHDA and CDR2 SQIVND (reference sequence). This CDR3 is CASQPGTGGPDTQYF. The CDR3 nucleotides are TGTGCCAGTCAGCCCGGGACAGGGGGCCCAGATACGCAGTATTTT.

The chain recombines TRBV27 with TRBJ1-3; D is perhaps TRBD1 (6 bases). Trimming left V 2 bases short and J 13 bases short, with 21 bases between. The length of the CDR3 is 15 residues. Germline V lookup: CDR1 MNHEY, CDR2 SMNVEV (reference sequence). The CDR3 spells CASSLTGWDGGLIYF. The CDR3, as DNA: TGTGCCAGCAGTTTAACAGGCTGGGACGGGGGGCTAATATATTTT.

CDR3 sequence reads: CASSEGTGWNSPLHF. DNA of the CDR3: TGCGCCAGCAGCGAAGGGACAGGGTGGAATTCACCCCTCCACTTT. The rearrangement links TRBV5-1 to TRBJ1-6, with 9 bases lining up with TRBD1. The V segment lost 4 bases and the J segment 7 bases; nucleotides outside the gene matches: 6. The CDR3 covers 15 residues. Germline CDR1 is SGHRS and CDR2 is YFSETQ. Complete variable domain (other parts from reference TRBV5-1 and TRBJ1-6): KAGVTQTPRYLIKTRGQQVTLSCSPISGHRSVSWYQQTPGQGLQFLFEYFSETQRNKGNFPGRFSGRQFSNSRSEMNVSTLELGDSALYLCASSEGTGWNSPLHFGNGTRLTVT.